This is a list of T cell receptor beta chains from one sample in a study of T cell repertoires in aging, cancer and after chemotherapy. Each CDR3 protein is one row after TCRdb ran MiXCR on the multiplex PCR reads. The table shows around 6,400 distinct CDR3 sequences, with over 20% occurring only once. The sample was blood. These receptors came from a human donor with a blood cancer. CDR3s include the opening cysteine and the closing phenylalanine or tryptophan. The order of the fields is clone size, V gene, D gene, J gene, CDR3 DNA, CDR3 protein. The D gene is left open where the match is weak. The size of a clone is reported for some rows only, either as once, few or many, or as a class for expanded clones.

>NA|TRBV4-1|TRBD1|TRBJ1-2
TGCGCCAGCAGCCAACAGGGGGACTATGGCTACACCTTC
CASSQQGDYGYTF
>medium-sized|TRBV7-9|TRBD1|TRBJ2-4
TGTGCCAGCAGCCCGACAGGGGGAGACATTCAGTACTTC
CASSPTGGDIQYF
>few|TRBV28|TRBD2|TRBJ2-5
TGTGCCAGCAGGACGACTAGCGGGAAAGAGACCCAGTACTTC
CASRTTSGKETQYF
>NA|TRBV20-1|NA|TRBJ2-7
TGCAGTGCAGGGCGAACCCAATACGAGCAGTACTTC
CSAGRTQYEQYF
>NA|TRBV6-4|NA|TRBJ2-1
TGTGCCAGCAGTGACTCGTTACAGGAAAGCAATGAGCAGTTCTTC
CASSDSLQESNEQFF
>medium-sized|TRBV6-6|NA|TRBJ1-2
TGTGCCAGCAGTCAGCAGGAGTATGGCTACACCTTC
CASSQQEYGYTF
>NA|TRBV18|TRBD1|TRBJ1-1
TGTGCCAGCTCACTTGGGACCCAGGGGGTCACTGAAGCTTTCTTT
CASSLGTQGVTEAFF
>medium-sized|TRBV6-5|NA|TRBJ1-1
TGTGCCAGCAGGCTGGTGGGAATGAACACTGAAGCTTTCTTT
CASRLVGMNTEAFF
>few|TRBV24-1|TRBD1|TRBJ1-2
TGTGCCACCAGGGGGACAGGGACAACTGGCTACACCTTC
CATRGTGTTGYTF
>medium-sized|TRBV19|TRBD2|TRBJ2-7
TGTGCCACCGGAATATTGACTAGCGGGATCCACGAGCAGTACTTC
CATGILTSGIHEQYF
>NA|TRBV28|NA|TRBJ1-2
TGTGCCAGCAGTTACAGGTCTGCTGGCTACACCTTC
CASSYRSAGYTF
>medium-sized|TRBV5-1|NA|TRBJ2-2
TGCGCCAGCAAAACGGACGGGGAGCTGTTTTTT
CASKTDGELFF
>medium-sized|TRBV27|TRBD1|TRBJ1-2
TGTGCCAGCAGGCCCCCGGGACAGACCTATGGCTACACCTTC
CASRPPGQTYGYTF
>medium-sized|TRBV5-5|NA|TRBJ1-6
TGTGCCAGCAGCGTGGTCCAGGATTCACCCCTCCACTTT
CASSVVQDSPLHF
>NA|TRBV7-9|NA|TRBJ2-6
TGTGCCAGCAGGCCTTACGGGGTGGCTGGGGCCAACGTCCTGACTTTC
CASRPYGVAGANVLTF
>NA|TRBV5-1|NA|TRBJ2-1
TGCGCCAGCAGCTTGGGAGTTCAGGGGAATGAGCAGTTCTTC
CASSLGVQGNEQFF
>medium-sized|TRBV6-1|TRBD1|TRBJ1-6
TGTGCCAGCAGAAAAGCGGGACAGGGCTTAGGGAGCTCCTATAATTCACCCCTCCACTTT
CASRKAGQGLGSSYNSPLHF
>medium-sized|TRBV19|NA|TRBJ1-5
TGTGCCAGTAGTTTATGGGGCAGAAATCAGCCCCAGCATTTT
CASSLWGRNQPQHF
>few|TRBV20-1|NA|TRBJ2-5
TGCAGTGCCTCGTCCCCTAGGGCGTCAGAGACCCAGTACTTC
CSASSPRASETQYF
>few|TRBV25-1|TRBD1|TRBJ1-2
TGTGCCAGCAGTGGCGACAGGGGGCACTATGGCTACACCTTC
CASSGDRGHYGYTF
>medium-sized|TRBV27|TRBD2|TRBJ2-2
TGTGCCAGCAGTTTCCTAGCGGGAACGAACACCGGGGAGCTGTTTTTT
CASSFLAGTNTGELFF
>few|TRBV4-3|TRBD1|TRBJ2-1
TGCGCCAGCAGCCAGGGACAGGGCTCCTACAATGAGCAGTTCTTC
CASSQGQGSYNEQFF
>large|TRBV29-1|TRBD2|TRBJ2-1
TGCAGTGGGGGGGTATACAATGAGCAGTTCTTC
CSGGVYNEQFF
>medium-sized|TRBV24-1|NA|TRBJ2-3
TGTGCCACCAGTGAGAACGAAGGGATGAGGGGCACAGATACGCAGTATTTT
CATSENEGMRGTDTQYF
>NA|TRBV20-1|TRBD1|TRBJ2-7
TGCAGTGCTAGAGATAAGTTGGGGACAGGCACCTACGAGCAGTACTTC
CSARDKLGTGTYEQYF
>few|TRBV28|TRBD2|TRBJ2-3
TGTGCCAGCAGTTCACTAGCGGGAGTCACAGATACGCAGTATTTT
CASSSLAGVTDTQYF
>NA|TRBV7-9|NA|TRBJ2-2
TGTGCCAGCAGCTCCTCAGGATACACCGGGGAGCTGTTTTTT
CASSSSGYTGELFF
>NA|TRBV5-1|NA|TRBJ2-5
TGCGCCAGCAGCCCCGGGACGGGAGAGACCCAGTACTTC
CASSPGTGETQYF
>medium-sized|TRBV6-5|NA|TRBJ2-7
TGTGCCAGCAGTTACCCCACAAGGGGGGCCTACGAGCAGTACTTC
CASSYPTRGAYEQYF
>NA|TRBV2|NA|TRBJ2-2
TGTGCCAGCAGTGAAGAAAATCTCCGGGAGCTGTTTTTT
CASSEENLRELFF
>NA|TRBV7-3|NA|TRBJ2-1
TGTGCCAGCAGCTTACTCATCGGAGTAGAGCGGTTCTTC
CASSLLIGVERFF
>NA|TRBV5-1|NA|TRBJ1-1
TGCGCCAGCAGCTTGGGGACGGACATTGAAGCTTTCTTT
CASSLGTDIEAFF
>medium-sized|TRBV19|NA|TRBJ1-3
TGTGCCAGTAGTATTTACATCTCTGGAAACACCATATATTTT
CASSIYISGNTIYF
>NA|TRBV28|NA|TRBJ1-2
TGTGCCAGCAGTTTATTCCCCCGACAGGACTACGCCTTC
CASSLFPRQDYAF
>few|TRBV28|NA|TRBJ2-1
TGTGCCAGTTGGGGCAGGAGCACCCCTCTTGGGGATGAGCAGTTCTTC
CASWGRSTPLGDEQFF
>NA|TRBV18|NA|TRBJ2-7
TGTGCCAGCTCACCCGGACTCTCCTACGAGCAGTACTTC
CASSPGLSYEQYF
>medium-sized|TRBV12-3/TRBV12-4|TRBD2|TRBJ2-7
TGTGCCAGCAGTTTGGGACTAGCCCCCTACGAGCAGTACTTC
CASSLGLAPYEQYF
>medium-sized|TRBV5-1|TRBD1|TRBJ2-5
TGCGCCAGCAGCCAACCCGGGACAGGGCAGTGGGGGACCCAGTACTTC
CASSQPGTGQWGTQYF
>medium-sized|TRBV6-2/TRBV6-3|NA|TRBJ1-1
TGTGCCAGCAGTTACAGGGTTATGGATTGGGAAGCTTTCTTT
CASSYRVMDWEAFF
>few|TRBV7-2|TRBD1|TRBJ2-7
TGTGCCAGCAGCTTACGACAGGGGTTGGGTTACGAGCAGTACTTC
CASSLRQGLGYEQYF
>large|TRBV29-1|NA|TRBJ2-5
TGCAGCGTGCCGGGGGCGGGACAAGAGACCCAGTACTTC
CSVPGAGQETQYF